This TCR beta chain was observed in a study of graft-versus-host responses after intestinal transplantation. Study-level information: Each recipient received anti-thymocyte globulin induction, then tacrolimus and steroids for 2 to 4 years.

Notes on the study in general: Early after transplant, HvG clones declined as circulating GvH clones peaked. Analysis identified GvH clones in recipient marrow, with some appearing first in ileum or blood.

Assay used: immunoSEQ multiplex PCR; TCRdb lists only in-frame clones, some missing. In the table there are about 17,000 clones, roughly 82% of which are singletons. V shed 5 bases, J shed 5 bases, and the junction held 9 bases outside the gene matches. The CDR3 runs 14 residues. From germline, CDR1 is MDHEN and CDR2 SYDVKM. From the graft tissue, intraepithelial and lamina propria lymphocytes were released through processing. Comment on this clone: Its antigen remains unidentified.

This sequence was found in a human patient who received an intestinal transplant, so some T cells may come from the graft donor. The chain couples TRBV28 to TRBJ2-7, with 7 bases aligning to TRBD2. The sample consisted of ileum tissue, taken 17 days after transplant. CDR3 region: CASSNGGSGNEQYF. CDR3 nucleotide sequence: TGTGCCAGCAGTAACGGGGGGAGCGGGAACGAGCAGTACTTC.